Below are 5 T cell receptor beta chains sequenced from a single sample in a study of blood T cells in healthy people across ages. Then a second PCR, running about 7 to 11 cycles, was carried out with a sample-barcoded 5' primer and a J-beta primer mix. TCRdb re-called the 5' RACE reads through MiXCR, storing one row per CDR3 protein. The sample includes about 1.5 million distinct CDR3 sequences, 40% to 50% of them seen just once. Sequenced material: blood. The receptors were gathered from a woman aged 18-30 years in good health.

The chain joins TRBV3-1 to TRBJ1-2, with 7 bases matching TRBD1. The germline CDR1 and CDR2 sequences are LGHDT and YNNKEL (reference sequence). V lost 2 bases, J lost 1 base, and 13 bases stayed unmatched. This CDR3 comprises 18 residues. CDR3 nucleotide sequence: TGTGCCAGCAGCCAAATAGGGACGGGGACAGACCTTAACTATGGCTACACCTTC. This translates into CASSQIGTGTDLNYGYTF.

The V gene is TRBV30, the J gene TRBJ1-4, with 7 bases lining up with TRBD1. V lost 0 bases to trimming and J lost 4 bases; unmatched junction nucleotides: 5. The CDR3 is made up of 15 amino acids. Per germline, CDR1 GTSNPN and CDR2 SVGIG (reference sequence). The DNA of the CDR3 is TGTGCCTGGAGTGTAGGGGACAGAAATAATGAAAAACTGTTTTTT. Translated: CAWSVGDRNNEKLFF.

V usage is TRBV20-1 and J usage is TRBJ2-5; either TRBD1 or TRBD2 may supply D (5 bases each). The J call is in doubt because the DNA end fits TRBJ2-1 better. Germline values: CDR1 DFQATT, CDR2 SNEGSKA (reference sequence). This CDR3 is 13 amino acids long. Written as DNA, the CDR3 is TGCAGTGTCCTAGGTTCGGGGCAAGAGACCCAGTTCTTC. It yields the protein CSVLGSGQETQFF.

The rearrangement links TRBV3-1 to TRBJ2-7; D gene uncertain. Looked up from germline, CDR1 is LGHDT and CDR2 is YNNKEL (reference sequence). The CDR3 covers 15 residues. V was shortened by 2 bases and J by 7 bases, with 18 bases between the two germline ends. The CDR3 here is CASSQPGRKGDEQYF. CDR3 in DNA: TGTGCCAGCAGCCAACCCGGACGGAAAGGCGATGAGCAGTACTTC.

The J gene is TRBJ1-2, the V gene TRBV6-5; TRBD1 aligns across 11 bases. Looked up from germline, CDR1 is MNHEY and CDR2 is SVGAGI. This CDR3 comprises 15 residues. Trimming removed 4 bases from V and 8 bases from J; junction bases left unmatched: 9. The CDR3 DNA follows: TGTGCCAGCAGTTCACCGGACAGGGGGCCCCAGGGCTACACCTTC. Translation gives CASSSPDRGPQGYTF.